The clone carrying this T cell receptor (beta chain) was picked up a small number of times. Its antigen is unidentified. Both TCR beta VDJ combination and CDR3 sequence profiling were carried out. Genomic DNA was the template for this profiling. A single record per CDR3 protein comes from TCRdb applying MiXCR to the reads. This table has 250,000 to 350,000 distinct CDR3 sequences, 50% to 70% appearing once. This entry belongs to a study of CD8+CD57+ T cells in acquired aplastic anemia. Study details: Sorted CD4+ and CD8+ cells yielded DNA averaging about 3.2 ug.

Study-level results: Any difference that existed in CD8+ Simpson's diversity between patients and controls was not significant. There were some 27 CD8+ CDR3 sequences that occurred in both patients and controls.

This TCR was sampled from a human donor with severe aplastic anemia or a healthy control (not recorded which). Sequenced input: sorted CD4+, CD8+, or CD8+CD57+ T cells (not recorded which) from PBMCs.

CDR3 DNA: TGTGCCAGCAGCTCTGACAGGGCCACTGAAGCTTTCTTT. Protein product: CASSSDRATEAFF. This chain links TRBV27 with TRBJ1-1; 7 bases match TRBD1. From germline, CDR1 is MNHEY and CDR2 SMNVEV (reference sequence). With 6 bases clipped from V and 4 bases from J, the junction kept 5 bases outside the gene matches. The CDR3 is made up of 13 amino acids.